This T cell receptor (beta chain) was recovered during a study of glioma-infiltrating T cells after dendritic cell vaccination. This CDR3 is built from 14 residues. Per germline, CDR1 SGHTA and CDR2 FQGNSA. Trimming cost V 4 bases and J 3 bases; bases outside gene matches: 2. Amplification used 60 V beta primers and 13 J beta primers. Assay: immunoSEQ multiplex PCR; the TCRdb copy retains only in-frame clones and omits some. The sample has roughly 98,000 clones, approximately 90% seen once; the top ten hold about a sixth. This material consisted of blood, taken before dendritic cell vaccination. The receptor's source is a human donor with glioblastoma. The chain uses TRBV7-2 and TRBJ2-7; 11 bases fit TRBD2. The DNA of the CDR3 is TGTGCCAGCAGCTGGGGACTAGCGGACTACGAGCAGTACTTC. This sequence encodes CASSWGLADYEQYF.